What follows are 15 T cell receptor beta chains derived from one specimen sequenced in a study of response to subunit inactivated influenza vaccine. TCRdb analysed the RT-PCR reads with MiXCR anew, one entry per CDR3 protein. The data hold a few hundred thousand distinct CDR3 sequences, with about 20% observed a single time. The sample was PBMCs from blood, taken approximately 20 months after vaccination. The receptor source for this set is a man between 50 and 69 years old who received an inactivated influenza vaccine.

The chain has TRBV12-3 or TRBV12-4 and TRBJ1-3; perhaps TRBD1 as D (6 bases). Trimming took off 6 bases at V and 1 base at J, with 19 bases between the two ends. This CDR3 is built from 17 residues. The CDR3 nucleotides read TGTGCCAGCAGCCCTGGTGGAGGGGGATTTTCTGGAAACACCATATATTTT. Encoded protein: CASSPGGGGFSGNTIYF.

CDR3 region: CASSYSGQGLWSNQPQHF. The DNA for the CDR3 is TGTGCCAGCAGTTACTCGGGCCAGGGACTATGGAGCAATCAGCCCCAGCATTTT. The chain has TRBV6-2 or TRBV6-3 and TRBJ1-5, with D maybe TRBD1 (5 bases). Trimming cost V 0 bases and J 1 base, with 16 bases left between them. This CDR3 is built from 18 residues. Germline V gene lookup returns CDR1 MNHEY and CDR2 SVGEGT.

This clonotype was observed a handful of times. The CDR3, as DNA: TGCAGCGTTGGAGGGCCCAATCAGCCCCAGCATTTT. This codes for CSVGGPNQPQHF. The rearrangement joins TRBV29-1 to TRBJ1-5; D is unclear. V lost 4 bases, J lost 3 bases, and 7 bases lay in between. CDR1 SQVTM and CDR2 ANQGSEA come from the germline V gene. This CDR3 comprises 12 residues.

The chain joins TRBV9 to TRBJ1-1; D not certain. Trimming left V 0 bases short and J 7 bases short, with 19 bases between. This CDR3 region has 16 residues. Germline V lookup: CDR1 SGDLS, CDR2 YYNGEE. For the CDR3, the DNA is TGTGCCAGCAGCGTAGTACCCGGGATCCGGTTTGGTGAAGCTTTCTTT. Translated, it gives CASSVVPGIRFGEAFF.

The chain couples TRBV7-8 to TRBJ1-2, with a weak D call TRBD1 (6 bases). The CDR3 loop spans 13 amino acids. CDR1 is SGHVS and CDR2 is FQNEAQ in the germline V gene. V was pared by 5 bases and J by 6 bases, with 13 bases between. The DNA for the CDR3 is TGTGCCAGCAGCCCAGGAGGGGGGGATGGCTACACCTTC. It is translated as CASSPGGGDGYTF.

This clonotype was seen a handful of times. The rearrangement uses TRBV30 and TRBJ1-1; 7 bases are a match to TRBD1. V lost 2 bases to trimming and J lost 4 bases; unmatched junction nucleotides: 7. CDR1 is GTSNPN, CDR2 SVGIG, per germline (reference sequence). This CDR3 region has 14 residues. The CDR3 region is CAWSRETGSTEAFF. The CDR3 DNA reads TGTGCCTGGAGTAGGGAGACAGGGTCCACTGAAGCTTTCTTT.

This clonotype came up a few times. The chain carries TRBV20-1 and TRBJ1-2, with TRBD1 identical over 7 bases. This CDR3 spans 14 amino acids. V lost 3 bases, J lost 2 bases, and 6 bases stayed unmatched. Germline CDR1 DFQATT, CDR2 SNEGSKA (reference sequence). CDR3 sequence reads: CSARAPTGNYGYTF. The CDR3 nucleotides are TGCAGTGCTAGGGCCCCGACAGGGAACTATGGCTACACCTTC.

The gene calls are TRBV5-8 and TRBJ1-2, with D possibly matching TRBD1 (6 bases). The CDR3 is 16 amino acids. Germline lookup yields CDR1 SGHTS and CDR2 YDEGEE. Trimming pared 0 bases from V and 4 bases from J, leaving 16 bases between. The CDR3 spells CASSLASQGLSYGYTF. In DNA, the CDR3 is TGTGCCAGCAGCTTGGCCTCACAGGGCCTGAGCTATGGCTACACCTTC.

The chain couples TRBV19 to TRBJ2-6; the D gene is possibly TRBD1 (5 bases). Germline CDR1 reads LNHDA; CDR2 reads SQIVND (reference sequence). V was clipped by 0 bases and J by 2 bases, with 11 bases between them. The CDR3 extends over 17 amino acids. The CDR3 loop is CASSIDLGHPGANVLTF. DNA for the CDR3: TGTGCCAGTAGTATAGATCTCGGACACCCTGGGGCCAACGTCCTGACTTTC.

The chain employs TRBV20-1 and TRBJ2-3, with 12 bases identical to TRBD2. Germline V CDR1 and CDR2: DFQATT, SNEGSKA (reference sequence). J gave up 5 bases and V 4 bases, and 10 bases lay outside the gene matches. The CDR3 consists of 16 residues. The DNA of the CDR3 is TGCAGTGCTATACGACTAGCGGGGGCACCGGGAGATACGCAGTATTTT. Its translation: CSAIRLAGAPGDTQYF.

V and J are TRBV24-1 and TRBJ1-2, with 11 bases fitting TRBD1. With V trimmed by 4 bases and J by 5 bases, 5 bases remained unmatched. From germline, CDR1 is KGHDR and CDR2 SFDVKD. The CDR3 contains 15 residues. The CDR3 bases are TGTGCCACCAGTGACCTGGGACAGGGGGGTTATGGCTACACCTTC. It codes for CATSDLGQGGYGYTF.

This clonotype has only a few counts. The chain carries TRBV3-1 and TRBJ2-1, with TRBD1 identical over 12 bases. CDR1 LGHDT and CDR2 YNNKEL come from the germline V gene (reference sequence). J lost 8 bases, V lost 9 bases, and 8 bases had no gene match. CDR3 size: 14 residues. CDR3 DNA sequence: TGTGCCAGTTCCGCCGGGACAGGGGGCTATGAGCAGTTCTTC. This translates into CASSAGTGGYEQFF.

The chain links TRBV5-6 to TRBJ2-1; TRBD1 agrees at 8 bases. The CDR3 spans 14 residues. The trim removed 4 bases at V and 6 bases at J, leaving 6 bases unmatched. Looked up from germline, CDR1 is SGHDT and CDR2 is YYEEEE. The CDR3 DNA is TGTGCCAGCAGCCTAGGGGACAGGTTCAATGAGCAGTTCTTC. Translation gives CASSLGDRFNEQFF. The complete variable domain, with remaining parts taken from reference TRBV5-6 and TRBJ2-1, reads DAGVTQSPTHLIKTRGQQVTLRCSPKSGHDTVSWYQQALGQGPQFIFQYYEEEERQRGNFPDRFSGHQFPNYSSELNVNALLLGDSALYLCASSLGDRFNEQFFGPGTRLTVL.

This clonotype was counted a few times. This chain links TRBV27 with TRBJ1-3; 7 positions agree with TRBD1. CDR3 length: 17 residues. J lost 0 bases, V lost 0 bases, and 5 bases had no gene match. CDR1 is MNHEY, CDR2 SMNVEV, per germline (reference sequence). In DNA, the CDR3 is TGTGCCAGCAGTTTATCCAGCAGGGGGATCTCTGGAAACACCATATATTTT. Translation gives CASSLSSRGISGNTIYF.

At least ten counts were recorded for this clonotype. V gene TRBV12-3 or TRBV12-4 combines with J gene TRBJ1-4; 10 positions match TRBD1. V was pared by 7 bases and J by 8 bases, with 7 bases of the junction left unmatched. This CDR3 comprises 14 residues. The CDR3 nucleotides read TGTGCCAGCACCCGGACAGGGGGAGTGGAAAAACTGTTTTTT. Encoded protein: CASTRTGGVEKLFF.